The source of this T cell receptor beta chain is a study of cytomegalovirus exposure and HLA in healthy donors. Primers for the PCR totalled 60 Vbeta and 13 Jbeta. The data were produced by immunoSEQ multiplex PCR, yet TCRdb's version contains in-frame clones alone and is incomplete. The sample lists about 140,000 clones, under 70% occurring once. The sample holds a few counts of this clone. Germline V CDR1 and CDR2: SGHDN, FVKESK. The V end lost 4 bases, the J end lost 8 bases, and 14 bases lay between the germline ends. This CDR3 is built from 13 residues. The TCR originated in a man under 40 in good health and CMV-seropositive. Source material: PBMCs. The chain is built from TRBV14 and TRBJ1-1, with a weak D call TRBD1 (6 bases). DNA for the CDR3: TGTGCCAGCAGCCGGGGGGGGCAGGGAGAAGCTTTCTTT. Translated: CASSRGGQGEAFF. Full variable domain (rest looked up from reference TRBV14 and TRBJ1-1): EAGVTQFPSHSVIEKGQTVTLRCDPISGHDNLYWYRRVMGKEIKFLLHFVKESKQDESGMPNNRFLAERTGGTYSTLKVQPAELEDSGVYFCASSRGGQGEAFFGQGTRLTVV.